This TCR beta chain was retrieved from a study of T cells after yellow fever vaccination. Broader study findings: Secondary responses were weaker yet peaked faster, day 5 versus 15.

This clonotype was seen only a few times. Antigen unknown. 5'RACE template switching produced TCR cDNA carrying a universal primer site and UMIs. TCRdb ran MiXCR on the 5' RACE reads and lists one entry per CDR3 protein. The sample has roughly 520,000 distinct CDR3 sequences; around a fifth are singletons. Germline V CDR1 and CDR2: SGDLS, YYNGEE. With V trimmed by 3 bases and J by 1 base, 3 bases remained unmatched. The CDR3 totals 15 residues. The TCR comes from a young man who received the YFV17D yellow fever vaccine. The J gene is TRBJ2-3, the V gene TRBV9, with TRBD1 matching over 9 bases. The source material was PBMCs, sampled 21 days after the first yellow fever vaccination. This chain's CDR3 is CASSAQGAGTDTQYF. Written as DNA, the CDR3 is TGTGCCAGCAGCGCACAGGGGGCCGGCACAGATACGCAGTATTTT.